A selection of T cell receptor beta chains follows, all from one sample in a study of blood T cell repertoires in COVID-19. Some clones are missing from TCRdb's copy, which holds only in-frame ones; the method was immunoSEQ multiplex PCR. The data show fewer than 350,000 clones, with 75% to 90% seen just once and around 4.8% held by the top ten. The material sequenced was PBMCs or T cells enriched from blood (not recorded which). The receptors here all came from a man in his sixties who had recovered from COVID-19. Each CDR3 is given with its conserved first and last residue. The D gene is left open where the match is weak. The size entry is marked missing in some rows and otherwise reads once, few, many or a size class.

DNA: TGTGCCAGCAGCTTGGACAGGAACACTGAAGCTTTCTTT; CDR3: CASSLDRNTEAFF; J: TRBJ1-1; size: -; D: -; V: TRBV7-2
DNA: TGTGCCAGTACCCAGGGGGTGGGTACTGAAGCTTTCTTT; CDR3: CASTQGVGTEAFF; J: TRBJ1-1; size: once; D: TRBD1; V: TRBV28
DNA: TGCAGCGTAGCAGGAGGGGATGAGCAGTTCTTC; CDR3: CSVAGGDEQFF; J: TRBJ2-1; size: -; D: -; V: TRBV29-1
DNA: TGTGCCAGTAGTATAGATTCGGGAAGCTCCTACGAGCAGTACTTC; CDR3: CASSIDSGSSYEQYF; J: TRBJ2-7; size: -; D: -; V: TRBV19
DNA: TGTGCCAGCAGCAATACAGGGTACGGGGAGCTGTTTTTT; CDR3: CASSNTGYGELFF; J: TRBJ2-2; size: -; D: -; V: TRBV3-1/TRBV3-2
DNA: TGTGCCACCAGCAGAGGGCCGATTGGCAAAAACATTCAGTACTTC; CDR3: CATSRGPIGKNIQYF; J: TRBJ2-4; size: once; D: -; V: TRBV15
DNA: TGTGCCAGCAGCGTAGCGGCTAGCGGGAGCCGTACAGATACGCAGTATTTT; CDR3: CASSVAASGSRTDTQYF; J: TRBJ2-3; size: -; D: TRBD2; V: TRBV9
DNA: TGTGCCAGCAGCCAAGGGTCGGGGAAGCTCTCCTACGAGCAGTACTTC; CDR3: CASSQGSGKLSYEQYF; J: TRBJ2-7; size: -; D: -; V: TRBV3-1/TRBV3-2
DNA: TGTGCCAGCAGCTTACCCTTACCGGGACAGGGCTCCTACGAGCAGTACTTC; CDR3: CASSLPLPGQGSYEQYF; J: TRBJ2-7; size: -; D: TRBD1; V: TRBV11-2
DNA: TGTGCCAGCAACCCCCGGACAGGTTACAATGAGCAGTTCTTC; CDR3: CASNPRTGYNEQFF; J: TRBJ2-1; size: once; D: -; V: TRBV21-1
DNA: TGTGCCAGCAGTTTCACCCGGACAGGGGGCGGGAGAAAACTGTTTTTT; CDR3: CASSFTRTGGGRKLFF; J: TRBJ1-4; size: -; D: TRBD1; V: TRBV28
DNA: TGTGCCAGCAACGGACCCCATCAGGGGACAGAGACCCAGTACTTC; CDR3: CASNGPHQGTETQYF; J: TRBJ2-5; size: -; D: -; V: TRBV25-1
DNA: TGCACCAGCAGCCAGACTAGCGGGAGCACAGATACGCAGTATTTT; CDR3: CTSSQTSGSTDTQYF; J: TRBJ2-3; size: -; D: -; V: TRBV1
DNA: TGTGCCAGCACCTGGGGGGCTAGCGGGAGATTTCAAGAGACCCAGTACTTC; CDR3: CASTWGASGRFQETQYF; J: TRBJ2-5; size: -; D: TRBD2; V: TRBV5-4
DNA: TGCAGCGTTGGGTACGGGGGTGACTCACCCCTCCACTTT; CDR3: CSVGYGGDSPLHF; J: TRBJ1-6; size: -; D: -; V: TRBV29-1
DNA: TGTGCCAGCAGCTATTCAGGGGGCCATGAGACCCAGTACTTC; CDR3: CASSYSGGHETQYF; J: TRBJ2-5; size: -; D: TRBD1; V: TRBV7-2
DNA: TGTGCCAGCAGTGTACCAGGTCTGGGTGAAAAACTGTTTTTT; CDR3: CASSVPGLGEKLFF; J: TRBJ1-4; size: few; D: -; V: TRBV28
DNA: TGCGCCAGCAGCCAAGGGGTGGGAATAACCTACGAGCAGTACTTC; CDR3: CASSQGVGITYEQYF; J: TRBJ2-7; size: -; D: -; V: TRBV5-1
DNA: TGTGCCAGCAGCTTGGAACAGGGGGCATGGCAGCCCCAGCATTTT; CDR3: CASSLEQGAWQPQHF; J: TRBJ1-5; size: -; D: TRBD1; V: TRBV5-5
DNA: TGCGCCAGCAGCTTTCTGCCGGGACCCCCAGGGGGAGAGCAGTTCTTC; CDR3: CASSFLPGPPGGEQFF; J: TRBJ2-1; size: -; D: TRBD1; V: TRBV5-1
DNA: TGTGCCAGCAGTCCGTGGAACAGAGATTTAAGGAACACTGAAGCTTTCTTT; CDR3: CASSPWNRDLRNTEAFF; J: TRBJ1-1; size: -; D: -; V: TRBV6-6
DNA: TGTGCCAGCAGCTTATACTCCGGGGAGCTGTTTTTT; CDR3: CASSLYSGELFF; J: TRBJ2-2; size: -; D: -; V: TRBV5-6
DNA: TGTGCCAGCAGTTACTCCAGCGGGAGGGAGACCCAGTACTTC; CDR3: CASSYSSGRETQYF; J: TRBJ2-5; size: -; D: TRBD2; V: TRBV6-5
DNA: TGCGCCAGCAGCTTGGCCGTGATAGCGGGAGCTAGCACAGATACGCAGTATTTT; CDR3: CASSLAVIAGASTDTQYF; J: TRBJ2-3; size: -; D: TRBD2; V: TRBV5-1
DNA: TGTGCCAGTACCAACGGGGAGACCCAGTACTTC; CDR3: CASTNGETQYF; J: TRBJ2-5; size: few; D: -; V: TRBV19
DNA: TGCGCCAGCAGCTTGGCCGGGCAGGGGGCGTTAGGGGCCAACGTCCTGACTTTC; CDR3: CASSLAGQGALGANVLTF; J: TRBJ2-6; size: -; D: TRBD1; V: TRBV5-1
DNA: TGTGCCACCAGTGATCCCGTCTTTCCAGCGGGAGAGTCAGATACGCAGTATTTT; CDR3: CATSDPVFPAGESDTQYF; J: TRBJ2-3; size: -; D: TRBD2; V: TRBV24-1
DNA: TGTGCCAGCAGCAAGGGACTAGCGGGAGGGCTTTCGGAGCTGTTTTTT; CDR3: CASSKGLAGGLSELFF; J: TRBJ2-2; size: -; D: TRBD2; V: TRBV7-2
DNA: TGTGCCAGAGGACAGCTCTATGGCTACACCTTC; CDR3: CARGQLYGYTF; J: TRBJ1-2; size: few; D: -; V: TRBV2
DNA: TGTGCCAGCAGCTTAGATCTCGGCGGGACGGCCTACGAGCAGTACTTC; CDR3: CASSLDLGGTAYEQYF; J: TRBJ2-7; size: -; D: -; V: TRBV7-9
DNA: TGTGCCAGCAGTTACGCGGGGGGAAGCTACGAGCAGTACTTC; CDR3: CASSYAGGSYEQYF; J: TRBJ2-7; size: -; D: TRBD2; V: TRBV6-2/TRBV6-3
DNA: TGTGCCACCAGCAGAGATCCAGGGGGCATTCAGTACTTC; CDR3: CATSRDPGGIQYF; J: TRBJ2-4; size: -; D: TRBD1; V: TRBV15
DNA: TGCGCCAGCAGTTACGAAGGACTGGTCGGGGAGCAGTTCTTC; CDR3: CASSYEGLVGEQFF; J: TRBJ2-1; size: once; D: -; V: TRBV5-1
DNA: TGTGCCAGCAGCCAAGATACTCGCGGCTACACCTTC; CDR3: CASSQDTRGYTF; J: TRBJ1-2; size: -; D: -; V: TRBV14
DNA: TGTGCCAGCAGCTCGCGACAGGGGATACGTGGAAACACCATATATTTT; CDR3: CASSSRQGIRGNTIYF; J: TRBJ1-3; size: -; D: TRBD1; V: TRBV11-2
DNA: TGTGCCAGCAGCGCACAGGGCTCTGGAAACACCATATATTTT; CDR3: CASSAQGSGNTIYF; J: TRBJ1-3; size: -; D: -; V: TRBV9
DNA: TGTGCCAGCAGTTTAGTACAGGGGGCTTTTGGCTACACCTTC; CDR3: CASSLVQGAFGYTF; J: TRBJ1-2; size: -; D: TRBD1; V: TRBV28
DNA: TGCGCCAGCAGCCAAGATAGGCGGACAGGGGCGAACACTGAAGCTTTCTTT; CDR3: CASSQDRRTGANTEAFF; J: TRBJ1-1; size: -; D: TRBD1; V: TRBV4-3
DNA: TGTGCCAGCAGTCCTAGGCGGAGCGGAACCATTCTCGAGCAGTACTTC; CDR3: CASSPRRSGTILEQYF; J: TRBJ2-7; size: -; D: -; V: TRBV27
DNA: TGTGCCAGCAGCCCAATACAGGGGAACACTGAAGCTTTCTTT; CDR3: CASSPIQGNTEAFF; J: TRBJ1-1; size: -; D: -; V: TRBV6-5
DNA: TGTGCCAGTAGCCGGGACAGGGCCTACGAGCAGTACTTC; CDR3: CASSRDRAYEQYF; J: TRBJ2-7; size: -; D: TRBD1; V: TRBV12-3/TRBV12-4
DNA: TGTGCCAGCTCACCGGCATCAGGGGATGGCTACACCTTC; CDR3: CASSPASGDGYTF; J: TRBJ1-2; size: -; D: -; V: TRBV18
DNA: TGTGCCACGGACCGAAAGGACAACAATCAGCCCCAGCATTTT; CDR3: CATDRKDNNQPQHF; J: TRBJ1-5; size: -; D: -; V: TRBV28
DNA: TGTGCCAGTAGTTACGCGGCTAGCGGGAAGAATGAGCAGTTCTTC; CDR3: CASSYAASGKNEQFF; J: TRBJ2-1; size: -; D: TRBD2; V: TRBV19
DNA: TGCGCCAGCAGGCAGCGGGAATTGTACAATGAGCAGTTCTTC; CDR3: CASRQRELYNEQFF; J: TRBJ2-1; size: -; D: TRBD2; V: TRBV5-1
DNA: TGTGCCAGCAGTTTCGGGAACCAAGAGACCCAGTACTTC; CDR3: CASSFGNQETQYF; J: TRBJ2-5; size: -; D: -; V: TRBV28
DNA: TGTGCCAGCAGCTTAGTGGCAGGGGGTGAGGAAAAACTGTTTTTT; CDR3: CASSLVAGGEEKLFF; J: TRBJ1-4; size: -; D: TRBD1; V: TRBV7-6
DNA: TGTGCCACCAGCGGGTTTGCAGGTCCCTACGAGCAGTACTTC; CDR3: CATSGFAGPYEQYF; J: TRBJ2-7; size: -; D: -; V: TRBV15
DNA: TGTGCCAGCAGCGGGTCTAACTATGGCTACACCTTC; CDR3: CASSGSNYGYTF; J: TRBJ1-2; size: -; D: -; V: TRBV2
DNA: TGTGCCAGCAGCTTAGACGGGAATTCTCGTGGCTACACCTTC; CDR3: CASSLDGNSRGYTF; J: TRBJ1-2; size: -; D: -; V: TRBV13
DNA: TGTGCCAGCAGTTTAGTTAGTGAGACCCAGTACTTC; CDR3: CASSLVSETQYF; J: TRBJ2-5; size: -; D: -; V: TRBV12-3/TRBV12-4
DNA: TGCGCCAGCAGCCCGGGACAGATTAACTATGGCTACACCTTC; CDR3: CASSPGQINYGYTF; J: TRBJ1-2; size: -; D: TRBD1; V: TRBV5-1